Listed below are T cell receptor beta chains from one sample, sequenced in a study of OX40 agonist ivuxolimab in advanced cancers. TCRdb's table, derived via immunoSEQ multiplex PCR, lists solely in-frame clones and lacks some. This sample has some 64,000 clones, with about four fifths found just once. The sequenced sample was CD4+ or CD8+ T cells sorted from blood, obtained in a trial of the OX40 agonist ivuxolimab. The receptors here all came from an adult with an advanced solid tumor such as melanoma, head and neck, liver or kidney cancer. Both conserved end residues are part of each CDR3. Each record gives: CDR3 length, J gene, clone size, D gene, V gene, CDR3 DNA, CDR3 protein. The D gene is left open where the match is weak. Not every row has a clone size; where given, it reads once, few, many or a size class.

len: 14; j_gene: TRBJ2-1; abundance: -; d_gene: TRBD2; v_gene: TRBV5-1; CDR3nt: TGCGCCAGCAGCCGCGGGGGGGCCTACAATGAGCAGCTCTTC; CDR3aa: CASSRGGAYNEQLF
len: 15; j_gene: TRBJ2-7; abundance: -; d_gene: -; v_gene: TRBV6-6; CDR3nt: TGTGCCAGCAGTTACTCCCCGCAGGGAGGCTACGAGCAGTACTTC; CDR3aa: CASSYSPQGGYEQYF
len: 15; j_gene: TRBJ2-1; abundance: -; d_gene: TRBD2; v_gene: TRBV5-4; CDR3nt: TGTGCCAGCAGCCAACAGGGACTAGCAGACGGTGAGCAGTTCTTC; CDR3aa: CASSQQGLADGEQFF
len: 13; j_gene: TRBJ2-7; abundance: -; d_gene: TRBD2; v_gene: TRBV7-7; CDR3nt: TGTGCTAGCAGCCGTAGCGGGGGCTACGAGCAGTACTTC; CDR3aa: CASSRSGGYEQYF
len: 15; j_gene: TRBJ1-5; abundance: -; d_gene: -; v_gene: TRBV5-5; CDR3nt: TGTGCCAGCAGCTTGATTGGGCACGGTGATCAGCCCCAGCATTTT; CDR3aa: CASSLIGHGDQPQHF
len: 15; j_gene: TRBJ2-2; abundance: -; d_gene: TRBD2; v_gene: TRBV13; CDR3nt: TGTGCCAGCAGACGGCGGGAGGGCCTAACCGGGGAGCTGTTTTTT; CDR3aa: CASRRREGLTGELFF
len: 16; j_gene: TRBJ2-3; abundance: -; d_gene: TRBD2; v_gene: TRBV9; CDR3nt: TGTGCCAGCAGCCCAGAGGCGGGAGGGAGCACAGATACGCAGTATTTT; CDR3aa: CASSPEAGGSTDTQYF
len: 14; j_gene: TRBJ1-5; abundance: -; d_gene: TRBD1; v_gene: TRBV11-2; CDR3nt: TGTGCCAGCAGCTGGGACAGGGGGCATCAGCCCCAGCATTTT; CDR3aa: CASSWDRGHQPQHF
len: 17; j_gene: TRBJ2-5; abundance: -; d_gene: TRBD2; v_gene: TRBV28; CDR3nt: TGTGCCAGCAGTTCCTTCACCCTAGCGGGGCTCCAAGAGACCCAGTACTTC; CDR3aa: CASSSFTLAGLQETQYF
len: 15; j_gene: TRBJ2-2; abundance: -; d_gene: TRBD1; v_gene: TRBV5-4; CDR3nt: TGTGCCAGCAGCTGGGGACAGGGGGCCACCGGGGAGCTGTTTTTT; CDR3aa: CASSWGQGATGELFF
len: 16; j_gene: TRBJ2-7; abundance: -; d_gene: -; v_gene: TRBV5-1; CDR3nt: TGCGCCAGCAGCTCGGCAGGGGCCAGGGGTTCGTACGAGCAGTACTTC; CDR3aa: CASSSAGARGSYEQYF
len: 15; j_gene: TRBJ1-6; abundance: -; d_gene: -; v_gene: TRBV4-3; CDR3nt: TGCGCCAGCAGCCTCCTGGGGGGCAAGAATTCACCCCTCCACTTT; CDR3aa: CASSLLGGKNSPLHF
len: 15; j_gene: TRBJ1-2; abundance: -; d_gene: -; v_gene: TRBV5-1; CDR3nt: TGCGCCAGCAGCTTCCAAGGGGGTGCTAACTATGGCTACACCTTC; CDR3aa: CASSFQGGANYGYTF
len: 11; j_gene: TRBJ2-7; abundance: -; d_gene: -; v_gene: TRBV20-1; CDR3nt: TGCAGTGCGTCAAGAAACCGAGAGCAGTACTTC; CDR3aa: CSASRNREQYF
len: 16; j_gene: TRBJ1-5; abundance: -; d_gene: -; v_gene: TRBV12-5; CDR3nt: TGTGCTAGTGGTCCCTCCGTGGCGGGGGGGCTTCAGCCCCAGCATTTT; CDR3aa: CASGPSVAGGLQPQHF
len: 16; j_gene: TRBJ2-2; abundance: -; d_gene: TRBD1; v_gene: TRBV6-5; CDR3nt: TGTGCCAGCAGTTACTCGGGCAGGGGGCAGGCCGGGGAGCTGTTTTTT; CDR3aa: CASSYSGRGQAGELFF
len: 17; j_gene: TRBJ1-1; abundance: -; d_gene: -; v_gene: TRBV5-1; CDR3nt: TGCGCCAGCAGCTTGGCCGACGAGGCAGGGGATTCCACTGAAGCTTTCTTT; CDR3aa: CASSLADEAGDSTEAFF
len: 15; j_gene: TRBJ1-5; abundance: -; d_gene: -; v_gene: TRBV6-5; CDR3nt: TGTGCCAGCAGCCGATATCCGGGGAGCGATCAGCCCCAGCATTTT; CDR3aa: CASSRYPGSDQPQHF
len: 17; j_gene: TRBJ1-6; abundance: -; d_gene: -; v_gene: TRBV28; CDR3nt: TGTGCCAGCAGACTAAGGGGTTACAGACGCCCAAATTCACCCCTCCACTTT; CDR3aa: CASRLRGYRRPNSPLHF
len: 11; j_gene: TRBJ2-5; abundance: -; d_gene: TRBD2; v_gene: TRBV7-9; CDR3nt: TGTGCCTGGGGGGGGTTCGGGACCCAGTACTTC; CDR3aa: CAWGGFGTQYF
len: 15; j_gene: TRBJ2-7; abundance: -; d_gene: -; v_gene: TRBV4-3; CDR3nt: TGCGCCAGCAGCCAAGATTGGGGACAAAGCTACCAGCAGTACTTC; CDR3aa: CASSQDWGQSYQQYF
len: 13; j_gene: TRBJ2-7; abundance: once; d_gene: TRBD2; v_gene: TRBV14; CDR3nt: TGTGCCAGCAGCCCTAGACTAGCGAACGAGCAGTACTTC; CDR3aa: CASSPRLANEQYF
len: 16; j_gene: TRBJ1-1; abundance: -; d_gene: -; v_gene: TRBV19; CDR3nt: TGTGCCAGTAGTCTGGGTATGGGGGATCTGAACACTGAAGCTTTCTTT; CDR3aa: CASSLGMGDLNTEAFF
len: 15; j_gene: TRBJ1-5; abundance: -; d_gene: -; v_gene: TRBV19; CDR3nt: TGTGCCAGTAGTATCCGGGCAAATAGCAATCAGCCCCAGCATTTT; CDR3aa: CASSIRANSNQPQHF
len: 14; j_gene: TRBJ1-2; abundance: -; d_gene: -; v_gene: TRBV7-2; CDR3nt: TGTGCCAGCAGCTTAGATGGAAGGGCCTATGGCTACACCTTC; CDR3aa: CASSLDGRAYGYTF
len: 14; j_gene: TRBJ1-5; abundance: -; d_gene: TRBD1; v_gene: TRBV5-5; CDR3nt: TGTGCCAGCAGCCCGGACAGGGAAAATCAGCCCCAGCATTTT; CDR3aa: CASSPDRENQPQHF
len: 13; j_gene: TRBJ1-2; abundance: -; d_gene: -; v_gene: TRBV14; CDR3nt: TGTGCCAGCAGCCCCTCGGGCGGGTATGGCTACACCTTC; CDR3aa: CASSPSGGYGYTF
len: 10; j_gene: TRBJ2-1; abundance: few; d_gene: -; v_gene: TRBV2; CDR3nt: TGTGCCAGCAGTGAACAGGGGCAGTTCTTC; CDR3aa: CASSEQGQFF
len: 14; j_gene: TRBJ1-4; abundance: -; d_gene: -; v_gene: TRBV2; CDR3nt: TGTGCCAGCAGTTACGGCAGGGAGGTTGAAAAACTGTTTTTT; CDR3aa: CASSYGREVEKLFF
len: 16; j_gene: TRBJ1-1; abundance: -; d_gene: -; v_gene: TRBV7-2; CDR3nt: TGTGCCAGCAGCCCCACCCGAACGGGGATGAACACTGAAGCTTTCTTT; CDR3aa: CASSPTRTGMNTEAFF
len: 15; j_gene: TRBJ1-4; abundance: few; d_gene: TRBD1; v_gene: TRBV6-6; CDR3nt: TGTGCCAGCAGCCCTTCTGGGACAGACAATGAAAAACTGTTTTTT; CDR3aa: CASSPSGTDNEKLFF
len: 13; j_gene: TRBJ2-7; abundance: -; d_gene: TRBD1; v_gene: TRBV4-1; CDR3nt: TGCGCCAGCAGCCTTTGGACAGGGTGGAAACAGTACTTC; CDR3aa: CASSLWTGWKQYF
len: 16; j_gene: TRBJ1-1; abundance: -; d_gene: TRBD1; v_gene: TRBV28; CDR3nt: TGTGCCAGCAGCTGGGACAGGGAGGAAAGGAACACTGAAGCTTTCTTT; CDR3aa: CASSWDREERNTEAFF
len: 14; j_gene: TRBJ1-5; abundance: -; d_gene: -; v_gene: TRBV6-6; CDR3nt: TGTGCCAGCAGTGGCAGCAATAGCAATCAGCCCCAGCATTTT; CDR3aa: CASSGSNSNQPQHF
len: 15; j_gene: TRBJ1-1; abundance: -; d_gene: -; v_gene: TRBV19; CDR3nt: TGTGCCAGTAGTATATCTTCCGCAGGGTTCACTGAAGCTTTCTTT; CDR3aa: CASSISSAGFTEAFF
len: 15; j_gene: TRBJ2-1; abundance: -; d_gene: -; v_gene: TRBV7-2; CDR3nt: TGTGCCAGCAGCTTAGACGGGATCTCCTACAATGAGCAGTTCTTC; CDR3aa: CASSLDGISYNEQFF
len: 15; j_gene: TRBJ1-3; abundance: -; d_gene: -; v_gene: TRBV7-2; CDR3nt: TGTGCCAGCAGCTCCCGGCAGCCAGGGGGAAACACCATATATTTT; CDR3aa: CASSSRQPGGNTIYF
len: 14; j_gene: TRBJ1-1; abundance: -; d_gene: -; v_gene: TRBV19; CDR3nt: TGTGCCAGTAGTATAGCTATCAAACCCGCTGAAGCTTTCTTT; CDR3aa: CASSIAIKPAEAFF
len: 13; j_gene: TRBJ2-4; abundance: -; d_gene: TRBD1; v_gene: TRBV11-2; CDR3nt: TGTGCCAGCACCGGGACAGGGAAAAACATTCAGTACTTC; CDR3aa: CASTGTGKNIQYF
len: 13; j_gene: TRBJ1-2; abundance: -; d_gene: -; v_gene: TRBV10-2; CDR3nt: TGCGCCAGCAGTGACGCCAGGGCTGGAGGCTACACCTTC; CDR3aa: CASSDARAGGYTF